This T cell receptor beta chain was sequenced in a study of control samples from healthy donors and cancer patients. Assay: immunoSEQ multiplex PCR; the TCRdb copy retains only in-frame clones and omits some. This table holds about 72,000 clones, around 92% found once. This clonotype originated in an older woman in good health. Sequences were obtained from blood.

In DNA form, the CDR3 reads TGTGCCATCAGTGAGTCGACTCGGGGAGAGCCCCAGCATTTT. Translated: CAISESTRGEPQHF. The chain carries TRBV10-3 and TRBJ1-5, with D uncertain. CDR1 and CDR2 from the germline V gene are ENHRY and SYGVKD. The CDR3 has 14 residues. V gave up 0 bases and J gave up 8 bases, with 11 bases separating them.